This TCR beta chain derives from a study of control samples from healthy donors and cancer patients. V was trimmed by 0 bases and J by 2 bases, leaving 11 bases between them. This CDR3 is built from 15 residues. Germline CDR1 is ENHRY and CDR2 is SYGVKD. This clone was seen just once. Only in-frame clones appear in the TCRdb table, and some are missing; sequencing was by immunoSEQ multiplex PCR. This table holds over 80,000 clones, just under 85% found once. The TCR comes from a man aged 25 to 40 in good health. The chain joins TRBV10-3 to TRBJ2-7, with D perhaps matching TRBD1 (6 bases). The specimen sequenced was blood. The CDR3 region is CAISESSQGPYEQYF. In DNA, the CDR3 is TGTGCCATCAGTGAGTCGAGCCAGGGGCCCTACGAGCAGTACTTC.